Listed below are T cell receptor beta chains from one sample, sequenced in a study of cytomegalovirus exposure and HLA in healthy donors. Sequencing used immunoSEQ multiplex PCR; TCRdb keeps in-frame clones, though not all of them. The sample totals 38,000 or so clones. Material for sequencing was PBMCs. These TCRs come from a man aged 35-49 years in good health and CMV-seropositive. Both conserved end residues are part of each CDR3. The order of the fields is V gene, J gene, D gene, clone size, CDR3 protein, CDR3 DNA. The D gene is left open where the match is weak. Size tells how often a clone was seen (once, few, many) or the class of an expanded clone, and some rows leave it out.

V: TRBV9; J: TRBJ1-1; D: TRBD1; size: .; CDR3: CASRGQGAGDEAFF; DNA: TGTGCCAGCAGAGGACAGGGGGCGGGGGATGAAGCTTTCTTT
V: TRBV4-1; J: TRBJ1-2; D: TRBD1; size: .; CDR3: CASSRQGRDYGYTF; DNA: TGCGCCAGCAGCCGACAGGGCCGGGACTATGGCTACACCTTC
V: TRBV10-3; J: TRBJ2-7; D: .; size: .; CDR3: CAISESSAYEQYF; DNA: TGTGCCATCAGTGAGTCGTCAGCCTACGAGCAGTACTTC
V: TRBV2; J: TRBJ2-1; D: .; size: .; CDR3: CASRARGAGGYNEQFF; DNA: TGTGCCAGCAGAGCCAGGGGGGCGGGAGGATACAATGAGCAGTTCTTC
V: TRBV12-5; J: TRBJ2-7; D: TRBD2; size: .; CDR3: CASGLIAGPSYEQYF; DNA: TGTGCTAGTGGTTTAATAGCGGGTCCCTCCTACGAGCAGTACTTC
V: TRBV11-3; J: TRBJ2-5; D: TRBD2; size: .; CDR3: CASSLSSGRAWETQYF; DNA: TGTGCCAGCAGCCTCTCTAGCGGGAGGGCCTGGGAGACCCAGTACTTC
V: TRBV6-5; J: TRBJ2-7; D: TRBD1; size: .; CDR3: CASSYGGTGNTYEQYF; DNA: TGTGCCAGCAGTTACGGGGGGACAGGGAATACCTACGAGCAGTACTTC
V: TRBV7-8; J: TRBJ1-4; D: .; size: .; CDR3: CASSSGLREKLFF; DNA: TGTGCCAGCAGCTCCGGACTCCGGGAAAAACTGTTTTTT
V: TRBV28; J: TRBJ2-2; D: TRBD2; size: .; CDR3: CASSPRGGRERITGELFF; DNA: TGTGCCAGCAGTCCTCGGGGGGGGCGGGAACGGATAACCGGGGAGCTGTTTTTT
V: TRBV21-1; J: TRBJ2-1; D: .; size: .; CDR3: CASSKDLAGGDEQFF; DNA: TGTGCCAGCAGCAAAGACCTAGCAGGGGGCGATGAGCAGTTCTTC
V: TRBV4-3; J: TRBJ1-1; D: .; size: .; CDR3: CASSHTGGDTEAFF; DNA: TGCGCCAGCAGCCATACGGGAGGGGATACTGAAGCTTTCTTT
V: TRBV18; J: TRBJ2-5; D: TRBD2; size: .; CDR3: CASSRLPTGLAGMIETQYF; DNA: TGTGCCAGCTCACGCCTACCTACCGGGTTAGCGGGAATGATAGAGACCCAGTACTTC
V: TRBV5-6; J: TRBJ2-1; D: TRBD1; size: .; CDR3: CATKGTGNEQFF; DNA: TGTGCCACCAAGGGGACAGGGAATGAGCAGTTCTTC
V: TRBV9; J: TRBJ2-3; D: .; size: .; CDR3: CASSVNEGSTDTQYF; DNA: TGTGCCAGCAGCGTTAACGAGGGATCCACAGATACGCAGTATTTT
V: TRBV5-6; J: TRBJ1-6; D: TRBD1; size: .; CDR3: CASSGYRGDSPLHF; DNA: TGTGCCAGCTCGGGATACAGGGGGGATTCACCCCTCCACTTT
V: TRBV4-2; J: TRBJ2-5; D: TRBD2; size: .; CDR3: CASSQGTSGSKETQYF; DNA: TGTGCCAGCAGCCAAGGGACTAGCGGGAGTAAAGAGACCCAGTACTTC
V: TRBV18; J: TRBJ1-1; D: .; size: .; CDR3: CASSPPGMAGGTEAFF; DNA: TGTGCCAGCTCACCACCCGGGATGGCCGGGGGCACTGAAGCTTTCTTT
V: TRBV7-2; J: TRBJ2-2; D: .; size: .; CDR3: CASSPALAEANTGELFF; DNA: TGTGCCAGCAGCCCTGCCTTAGCGGAGGCGAACACCGGGGAGCTGTTTTTT
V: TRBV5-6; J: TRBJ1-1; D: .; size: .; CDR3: CASRAGLGTEAFF; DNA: TGTGCCAGCAGGGCAGGGTTGGGCACTGAAGCTTTCTTT
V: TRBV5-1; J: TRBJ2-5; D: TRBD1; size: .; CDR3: CASADRGGETQYF; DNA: TGCGCCAGCGCGGACAGGGGAGGAGAGACCCAGTACTTC
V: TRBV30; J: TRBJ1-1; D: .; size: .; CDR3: CAWTPKRTGWGEAFF; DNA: TGTGCCTGGACCCCCAAGCGGACTGGGTGGGGTGAAGCTTTCTTT
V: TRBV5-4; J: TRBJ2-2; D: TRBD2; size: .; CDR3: CASRSGLAGGNTGELFF; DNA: TGTGCCAGCAGGTCGGGACTAGCGGGAGGAAACACCGGGGAGCTGTTTTTT
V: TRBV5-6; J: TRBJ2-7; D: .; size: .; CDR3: CASSLRLMDKSYEQYF; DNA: TGTGCCAGCAGCTTGAGGTTGATGGACAAGTCCTACGAGCAGTACTTC
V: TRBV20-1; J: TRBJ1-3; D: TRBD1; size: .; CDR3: CSGTGGNTIYF; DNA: TGCAGTGGGACAGGGGGAAACACCATATATTTT
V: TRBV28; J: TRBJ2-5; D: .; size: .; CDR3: CASSSSAGQETQYF; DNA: TGTGCCAGCAGTTCGTCGGCGGGACAAGAGACCCAGTACTTC
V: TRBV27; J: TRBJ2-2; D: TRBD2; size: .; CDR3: CASSPGLANTGELFF; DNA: TGTGCCAGCAGTCCGGGACTAGCGAACACCGGGGAGCTGTTTTTT
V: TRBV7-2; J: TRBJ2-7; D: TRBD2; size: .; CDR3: CASSRGTSASYEQYF; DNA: TGTGCCAGCAGCCGCGGGACTAGCGCCTCCTACGAGCAGTACTTC
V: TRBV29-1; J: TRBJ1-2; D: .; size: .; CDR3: CSPNGYTF; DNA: TGCAGCCCCAATGGCTACACCTTC
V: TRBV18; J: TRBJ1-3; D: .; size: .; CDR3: CASSPDAPGAGNTIYF; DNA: TGTGCCAGCTCACCTGATGCGCCGGGTGCTGGAAACACCATATATTTT
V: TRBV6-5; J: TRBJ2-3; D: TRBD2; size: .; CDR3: CASSYGLASGGTQYF; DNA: TGTGCCAGCAGTTACGGACTAGCTAGCGGGGGTACGCAGTATTTT
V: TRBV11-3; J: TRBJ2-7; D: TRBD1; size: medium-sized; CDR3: CASSLSGLGKTGGEYEQYF; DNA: TGTGCCAGCAGCTTAAGCGGGTTGGGCAAAACAGGGGGCGAATACGAGCAGTACTTC
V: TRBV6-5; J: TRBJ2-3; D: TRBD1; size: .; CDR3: CASFGQGGTDTQYF; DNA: TGTGCCAGCTTTGGACAGGGGGGCACAGATACGCAGTATTTT
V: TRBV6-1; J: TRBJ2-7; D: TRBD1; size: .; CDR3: CASSPGQGGHYEQYF; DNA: TGTGCCAGCAGCCCGGGACAGGGTGGCCACTACGAGCAGTACTTC
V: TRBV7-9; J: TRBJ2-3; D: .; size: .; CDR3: CASSLVPGTSTDTQYF; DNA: TGTGCCAGCAGCTTGGTTCCAGGAACCAGCACAGATACGCAGTATTTT
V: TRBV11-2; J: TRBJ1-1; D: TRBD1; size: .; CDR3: CASSLVSGGNTEAFF; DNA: TGTGCCAGCAGCTTAGTTTCAGGGGGGAACACTGAAGCTTTCTTT
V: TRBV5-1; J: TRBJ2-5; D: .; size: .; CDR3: CASSANRVNQETQYF; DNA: TGCGCCAGCAGCGCAAACAGGGTGAACCAAGAGACCCAGTACTTC
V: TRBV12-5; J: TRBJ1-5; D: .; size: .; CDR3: CASGLVREQPQHF; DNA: TGTGCTAGTGGTTTGGTACGGGAACAGCCCCAGCATTTT
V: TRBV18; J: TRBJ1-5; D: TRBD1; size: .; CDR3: CASSPTGQGIGQPQHF; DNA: TGTGCCAGCTCACCTACGGGACAGGGGATCGGTCAGCCCCAGCATTTT
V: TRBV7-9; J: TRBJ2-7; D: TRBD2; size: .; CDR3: CASSFPAGGSEEQYF; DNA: TGTGCCAGCAGCTTCCCCGCGGGAGGGTCCGAAGAGCAGTACTTC
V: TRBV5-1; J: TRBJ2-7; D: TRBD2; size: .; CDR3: CAITARETSVTYEQYF; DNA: TGCGCCATTACCGCCAGGGAGACTAGCGTCACCTACGAGCAGTACTTC
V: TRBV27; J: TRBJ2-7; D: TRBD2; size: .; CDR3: CASSPRGGTYEQYF; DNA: TGTGCCAGCAGTCCCCGGGGGGGTACCTACGAGCAGTACTTC
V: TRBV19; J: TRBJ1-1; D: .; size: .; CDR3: CASSIGSDTEAFF; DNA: TGTGCCAGTAGTATAGGATCGGACACTGAAGCTTTCTTT
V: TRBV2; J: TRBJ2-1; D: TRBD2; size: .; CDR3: CAATSGSYNEQFF; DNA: TGTGCCGCAACTAGCGGGAGTTACAATGAGCAGTTCTTC
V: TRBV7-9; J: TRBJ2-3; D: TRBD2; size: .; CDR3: CASSRGTSGLIDTQYF; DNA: TGTGCCAGCAGCAGGGGGACTAGCGGCTTAATAGATACGCAGTATTTT
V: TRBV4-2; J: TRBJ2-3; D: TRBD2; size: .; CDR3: CASSKGLAEPSTDTQYF; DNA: TGTGCCAGCAGCAAGGGACTAGCGGAGCCTAGCACAGATACGCAGTATTTT
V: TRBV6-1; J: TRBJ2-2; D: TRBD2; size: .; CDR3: CATSGTNTGELFF; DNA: TGTGCCACTAGCGGGACAAACACCGGGGAGCTGTTTTTT
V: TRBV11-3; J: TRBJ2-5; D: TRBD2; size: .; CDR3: CASSPSGRGEIETQYF; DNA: TGTGCCAGCAGCCCCTCCGGGCGGGGGGAGATAGAGACCCAGTACTTC
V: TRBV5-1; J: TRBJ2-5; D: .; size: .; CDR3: CASSLGQRYQETQYF; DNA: TGCGCCAGCAGCTTGGGCCAGAGGTACCAAGAGACCCAGTACTTC
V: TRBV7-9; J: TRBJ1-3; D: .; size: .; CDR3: CASSHGNTIYF; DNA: TGTGCCAGCAGCCATGGAAACACCATATATTTT
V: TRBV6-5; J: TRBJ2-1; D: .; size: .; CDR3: CASSHYTNEQFF; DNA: TGTGCCAGCAGCCACTACACCAATGAGCAGTTCTTC
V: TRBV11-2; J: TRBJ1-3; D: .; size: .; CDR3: CAAGPSGNTIYF; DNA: TGTGCCGCGGGCCCCTCTGGAAACACCATATATTTT
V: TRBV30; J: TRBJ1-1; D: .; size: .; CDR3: CAWRRAANTEAFF; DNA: TGTGCCTGGAGGCGGGCAGCGAACACTGAAGCTTTCTTT
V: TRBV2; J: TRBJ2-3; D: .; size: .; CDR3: CASSAPLTGDLTDTQYF; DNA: TGTGCCAGCAGTGCCCCTTTGACAGGAGACCTCACAGATACGCAGTATTTT
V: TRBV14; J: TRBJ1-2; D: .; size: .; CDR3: CASSQLGSQSDGYTF; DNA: TGTGCCAGCAGCCAGCTCGGGAGTCAGTCGGATGGCTACACCTTC
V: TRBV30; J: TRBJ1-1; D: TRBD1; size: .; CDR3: CGGQTFTEAFF; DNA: TGTGGGGGACAGACCTTCACTGAAGCTTTCTTT
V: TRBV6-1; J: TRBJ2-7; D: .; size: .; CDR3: CASRAEATISYEQYF; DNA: TGTGCCAGCAGGGCCGAGGCGACGATCTCCTACGAGCAGTACTTC
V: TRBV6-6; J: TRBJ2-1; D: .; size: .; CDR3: CASSGTFYNEQFF; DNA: TGTGCCAGCAGTGGGACTTTCTACAATGAGCAGTTCTTC
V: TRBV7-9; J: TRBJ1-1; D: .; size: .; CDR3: CASSPPGGAEAFF; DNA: TGTGCCAGCAGCCCCCCGGGGGGGGCTGAAGCTTTCTTT
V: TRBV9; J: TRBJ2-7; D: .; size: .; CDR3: CASSVSPGQGNYEQYF; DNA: TGTGCCAGCAGCGTCTCCCCCGGGCAGGGTAACTACGAGCAGTACTTC
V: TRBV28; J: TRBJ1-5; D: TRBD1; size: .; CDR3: CASMGQANQPQHF; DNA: TGTGCCAGCATGGGACAGGCTAATCAGCCCCAGCATTTT